The rows below give T cell receptor beta chains drawn from one sample of a study of blood T cell repertoires in COVID-19. Profiling relied on immunoSEQ multiplex PCR, and the TCRdb table lists in-frame clones only, not all of them. The table lists roughly 40,000 clones, around 91% of them singletons, with approximately 3% in the top ten. The source material was peripheral blood. The origin of the receptors is a man aged 50-60 years with active COVID-19. Both conserved end residues are part of each CDR3. The order of the fields is clone size, J gene, D gene, V gene, CDR3 protein, CDR3 DNA. D genes are given only for firm matches. Not all rows give a size; the values are once, few, many and, for expanded clones, a class.

>few|TRBJ1-6|.|TRBV27
CASNRQGLYNSPLHF
TGTGCCAGCAATCGGCAGGGCCTATATAATTCACCCCTCCACTTT
>once|TRBJ2-7|TRBD1|TRBV6-5
CASSTDRELFYEQYF
TGTGCCAGCAGTACGGACAGGGAGTTATTCTACGAGCAGTACTTC
>.|TRBJ2-5|TRBD2|TRBV7-3
CASSFLAGGRETQYF
TGTGCCAGCAGCTTCCTAGCGGGGGGAAGGGAGACCCAGTACTTC
>.|TRBJ2-2|.|TRBV6-5
CASSSQRTGELFF
TGTGCCAGCAGTAGTCAGAGGACCGGGGAGCTGTTTTTT
>.|TRBJ2-5|.|TRBV3-1/TRBV3-2
CASSQARQETQYF
TGTGCCAGCAGCCAAGCCCGCCAAGAGACCCAGTACTTC
>.|TRBJ2-5|.|TRBV6-5
CASTRAGAQETQYF
TGTGCCAGCACCAGGGCGGGGGCCCAAGAGACCCAGTACTTC
>.|TRBJ2-1|.|TRBV28
CASSLSGYNEQFF
TGTGCCAGCAGTTTATCAGGCTACAATGAGCAGTTCTTC
>.|TRBJ2-7|TRBD1|TRBV11-2
CASSLDRGLGEQYF
TGTGCCAGCAGCTTAGATAGGGGGCTGGGGGAGCAGTACTTC
>.|TRBJ2-2|.|TRBV9
CASSTNRVGTGELFF
TGTGCCAGCAGCACCAACAGGGTTGGGACCGGGGAGCTGTTTTTT
>.|TRBJ2-7|.|TRBV11-2
CASSLSTGYYEQYF
TGTGCCAGCAGCTTATCGACAGGCTACTACGAGCAGTACTTC
>.|TRBJ2-1|TRBD1|TRBV7-2
CASSLGLLGQGIFF
TGTGCCAGCAGCTTGGGACTGTTGGGACAGGGGATCTTCTTC
>.|TRBJ2-7|TRBD1|TRBV3-1/TRBV3-2
CASSQERGTGGSEQYF
TGTGCCAGCAGCCAGGAGAGGGGGACAGGGGGTTCCGAGCAGTACTTC
>.|TRBJ2-7|.|TRBV21-1
CASSSSDRASYEQYF
TGTGCCAGCAGCAGCTCGGACAGAGCCTCCTACGAGCAGTACTTC
>few|TRBJ2-2|.|TRBV13
CASSLLRDTDTGELFF
TGTGCCAGCAGCCTACTCCGGGACACCGACACCGGGGAGCTGTTTTTT
>.|TRBJ2-1|.|TRBV13
CASSSGTRNNEQFF
TGTGCCAGCAGCTCAGGGACAAGAAACAATGAGCAGTTCTTC
>.|TRBJ2-1|.|TRBV24-1
CATSDSVPVTGPNEQFF
TGTGCCACCAGTGATTCCGTACCAGTAACAGGTCCCAATGAGCAGTTCTTC